These 10 T cell receptor beta chains came from one sample sequenced in a study of blood T cell repertoires in COVID-19. Clones were read by immunoSEQ multiplex PCR, and TCRdb kept only the in-frame ones, dropping some. The sample carries about 250,000 clones, under 85% recorded once. The sample taken for sequencing was peripheral blood. These receptors all stem from a human donor in a cohort sampled during active COVID-19.

This chain's CDR3 is CASSENRVLQPQHF. In DNA form, the CDR3 reads TGTGCCAGCAGTGAAAACAGGGTGTTACAGCCCCAGCATTTT. The rearrangement links TRBV6-1 to TRBJ1-5, with D possibly matching TRBD1 (6 bases). Germline-derived CDR1 and CDR2 are MNHNS and SASEGT. V shed 2 bases and J shed 7 bases, with 12 bases lying between them. The length of the CDR3 is 14 residues.

In this sample, this clone turned up once. The gene calls are TRBV11-2 and TRBJ2-3, with D perhaps matching TRBD1 (5 bases). The CDR3 length is 14 residues. V was shortened by 1 base and J by 6 bases, with 11 bases between the two germline ends. Germline V gene data show CDR1 as SGHAT and CDR2 as FQNNGV. CDR3 nucleotides: TGTGCCAGCAGCTTAGTTCCAGGGATGGATACGCAGTATTTT. Amino acid sequence: CASSLVPGMDTQYF.

About this clone itself: A much more abundant neighbour one base away suggests this may be a read error. Other nucleotide sequences from this sample produce the same CDR3. This chain joins TRBV19 and TRBJ1-5; D is possibly TRBD1 (6 bases). Trimming left V 0 bases short and J 4 bases short, with 10 bases between. CDR3 size: 15 residues. Looked up from germline, CDR1 is LNHDA and CDR2 is SQIVND (reference sequence). The CDR3 region has the DNA TGTGCCAGTAGTATAGAGACAGGACCAAATCAGCCCCAGCATTTT. Its protein is CASSIETGPNQPQHF.

This clone has only a few counts. The chain has TRBV9 and TRBJ2-7; TRBD2 matches 12 bases. Trimming cost V 0 bases and J 2 bases; bases outside gene matches: 0. This CDR3 has 15 residues. CDR1 SGDLS and CDR2 YYNGEE come from the germline V gene. The CDR3 bases are TGTGCCAGCAGCGTAGGGACTAGCGGGACCTACGAGCAGTACTTC. This codes for CASSVGTSGTYEQYF.

V is TRBV28 and J is TRBJ1-2; TRBD1 matches at 8 bases. Germline assignment: CDR1 MDHEN and CDR2 SYDVKM. The CDR3 contains 14 residues. V dropped 2 bases and J dropped 5; count of bases not matched to a gene: 4. The CDR3 reads CASSLGQGIYGYTF. CDR3 nucleotide sequence: TGTGCCAGCAGTTTAGGACAGGGAATATATGGCTACACCTTC.

V gene TRBV18 combines with J gene TRBJ2-7, with 7 bases identical to TRBD1. The CDR3 runs 13 residues. Germline V gene sequence: CDR1 KGHSH, CDR2 LQKENI. Unmatched junction bases numbered 7, after V lost 3 bases and J lost 8 bases. CDR3 residues: CASSPGQDIKQYF. CDR3 nucleotide sequence: TGTGCCAGCTCACCCGGACAGGATATTAAGCAGTACTTC.

V is TRBV30 and J is TRBJ1-6; TRBD1 aligns across 8 bases. Germline CDR1 reads GTSNPN; CDR2 reads SVGIG (reference sequence). J was trimmed by 10 bases and V by 2 bases; bases with no gene match: 4. There are 13 residues in the CDR3. The CDR3 DNA is TGTGCCTGGAGTAGACAGGGGATGTCACCCCTCCACTTT. This codes for CAWSRQGMSPLHF.

V and J are TRBV15 and TRBJ2-1; D might be TRBD2 (5 bases). The ends were cut back, 0 bases at V and 10 bases at J, with 13 bases in the middle. The CDR3 spans 14 residues. CDR1 and CDR2 (germline): LNHNV, YYDKDF (reference sequence). The CDR3: CATSREREMGEQFF. In DNA form, the CDR3 reads TGTGCCACCAGCAGAGAGAGGGAAATGGGCGAGCAGTTCTTC.

The chain joins TRBV7-2 to TRBJ2-1; TRBD1 matches 10 bases. The length of the CDR3 is 15 residues. From germline, CDR1 is SGHTA and CDR2 FQGNSA. After removal of 5 bases from V and 8 bases from J, the junction contained 9 bases not matched to a gene. DNA for the CDR3: TGTGCCAGCAGCCCCGTGGGGGACAGGGGCCATGAGCAGTTCTTC. It encodes CASSPVGDRGHEQFF. The whole variable domain, filled in from reference TRBV7-2 and TRBJ2-1, reads GAGVSQSPSNKVTEKGKDVELRCDPISGHTALYWYRQSLGQGLEFLIYFQGNSAPDKSGLPSDRFSAERTGGSVSTLTIQRTQQEDSAVYLCASSPVGDRGHEQFFGPGTRLTVL.

A single count supports this clone. The chain is built from TRBV19 and TRBJ2-2; D not certain. The CDR3 sequence is 12 residues long. From germline, CDR1 is LNHDA and CDR2 SQIVND (reference sequence). V was shortened by 6 bases and J by 6 bases, with 8 bases between the two germline ends. CDR3 in DNA: TGTGCCAGTAGCGGTGTCGCCGGGGAGCTGTTTTTT. It specifies CASSGVAGELFF.